This T cell receptor beta chain was observed in a study of T cell clones after liver transplantation. The assay was immunoSEQ multiplex PCR, and TCRdb's table has in-frame clones only and misses some. The sample yields under 85,000 clones, around 80% seen once. The receptor's source is a human patient who received a liver transplant. A share of the T cells may be of graft donor origin. The specimen comprised CD4+ T cells from blood, sampled 12 months after liver transplant.

This CDR3 is CASSWSGGNYEQYF. CDR3 bases: TGTGCCAGCAGTTGGTCCGGGGGGAACTACGAGCAGTACTTC. The V call is TRBV6-5, the J call TRBJ2-7; TRBD2 aligns across 7 bases. Germline lookup yields CDR1 MNHEY and CDR2 SVGAGI. The CDR3 sequence is 14 residues long. After removal of 4 bases from V and 3 bases from J, the junction contained 6 bases not matched to a gene.